This entry lists 8 T cell receptor beta chains sequenced from one sample in a study of memory CD4+ T cells and cytomegalovirus serostatus. Single viable CD3+CD4+CD8-CD45RO+ cells were sorted as the memory CD4+ T cells. The protocol was immunoSEQ multiplex PCR, while the TCRdb copy is restricted to in-frame clones and leaves out a portion. Among some 56,000 clones listed, more than 75% were seen once. Sequenced: memory CD4+ T cells from blood. Receptor source: an adult in good health and CMV-seronegative.

This chain links TRBV9 with TRBJ1-6; 7 bases map to TRBD1. Germline V gene sequence: CDR1 SGDLS, CDR2 YYNGEE. V shed 6 bases, J shed 4 bases, and the junction held 4 bases outside the gene matches. This CDR3 region has 14 residues. CDR3 coding DNA: TGTGCCAGCACCGAGGGACAGTATAATTCACCCCTCCACTTT. It encodes CASTEGQYNSPLHF.

Only one count was recorded for this clone. V gene TRBV4-3 combines with J gene TRBJ1-3; D call uncertain. V was clipped by 0 bases and J by 4 bases, with 10 bases between them. CDR1 is LGHNA and CDR2 is YSLEER in the germline V gene. This CDR3 is 15 amino acids long. DNA for the CDR3: TGCGCCAGCAGCCAAGACTTTGGCAGCGGAAACACCATATATTTT. This encodes CASSQDFGSGNTIYF.

The V call is TRBV15, the J call TRBJ2-2, with TRBD1 matching over 10 bases. The CDR3 contains 15 residues. Germline V gene sequence: CDR1 LNHNV, CDR2 YYDKDF (reference sequence). V gave up 3 bases and J gave up 3 bases; unmatched junction bases: 1. DNA of the CDR3: TGTGCCACCAGCAGCGGGACAGGGGACACCGGGGAGCTGTTTTTT. The encoded protein is CATSSGTGDTGELFF.

The V gene is TRBV5-1, the J gene TRBJ2-7; a weak D match, TRBD1 (6 bases). The length of the CDR3 is 14 residues. From germline, CDR1 is SGHRS and CDR2 YFSETQ. V was pared by 0 bases and J by 5 bases, with 12 bases between. CDR3 DNA: TGCGCCAGCAGCTTGGCAGGCAGGGGCCACGAGCAGTACTTC. Its protein product is CASSLAGRGHEQYF. Together with reference TRBV5-1 and TRBJ2-7, the CDR3 gives the full variable domain: KAGVTQTPRYLIKTRGQQVTLSCSPISGHRSVSWYQQTPGQGLQFLFEYFSETQRNKGNFPGRFSGRQFSNSRSEMNVSTLELGDSALYLCASSLAGRGHEQYFGPGTRLTVT.

In its sample, this clone was seen a few times. The chain recombines TRBV18 with TRBJ1-1, with D maybe TRBD1 (5 bases). The CDR3 length is 14 residues. Trimming pared 1 base from V and 3 bases from J, leaving 9 bases between. Germline-derived CDR1 and CDR2 are KGHSH and LQKENI. The CDR3 protein is CASSPLPRDTEAFF. The CDR3 bases are TGTGCCAGCTCACCACTTCCCAGGGACACTGAAGCTTTCTTT.

This clone was counted between two and nine times. V usage is TRBV27 and J usage is TRBJ2-5; TRBD1 agrees at 9 bases. Germline-derived CDR1 and CDR2 are MNHEY and SMNVEV (reference sequence). This CDR3 is built from 15 residues. After removal of 2 bases from V and 2 bases from J, the junction contained 3 bases not matched to a gene. The CDR3 loop is CASSLGQGLQETQYF. The CDR3 DNA sequence: TGTGCCAGCAGTTTAGGACAGGGGTTACAAGAGACCCAGTACTTC.

V and J are TRBV28 and TRBJ1-5; TRBD1 might be the D (6 bases). CDR1 MDHEN and CDR2 SYDVKM come from the germline V gene. CDR3 length: 20 residues. Trimming removed 4 bases from V and 2 bases from J, with 27 bases in between. The CDR3 region has the DNA TGTGCCAGCAGTTCCCCGAAATGGACTTTGGGGGCGTCAGGCAATCAGCCCCAGCATTTT. Translation: CASSSPKWTLGASGNQPQHF.

This sequence joins TRBV28 and TRBJ1-5; D unresolved. Germline CDR1 reads MDHEN; CDR2 reads SYDVKM. Trimming removed 10 bases at V and 0 bases at J, with 16 bases between. CDR3 length: 15 amino acids. CDR3 residues: CATKDGVYSNQPQHF. DNA for the CDR3: TGTGCCACTAAGGATGGGGTGTATAGCAATCAGCCCCAGCATTTT.